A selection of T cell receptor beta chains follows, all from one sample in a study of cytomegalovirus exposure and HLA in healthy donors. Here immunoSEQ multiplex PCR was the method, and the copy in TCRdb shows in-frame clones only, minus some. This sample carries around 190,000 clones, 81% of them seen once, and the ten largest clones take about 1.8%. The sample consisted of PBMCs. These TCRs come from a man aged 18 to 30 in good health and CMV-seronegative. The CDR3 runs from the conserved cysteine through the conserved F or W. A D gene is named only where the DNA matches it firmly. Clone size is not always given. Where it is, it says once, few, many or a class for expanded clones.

CDR3: CASSFRDWRQETQYF
DNA: TGTGCCAGCAGCTTTCGGGACTGGAGACAAGAGACCCAGTACTTC
J: TRBJ2-5
size: -
D: -
V: TRBV5-6

CDR3: CASSLQWTWRLPETQYF
DNA: TGTGCCAGCAGCCTCCAATGGACTTGGCGACTCCCGGAGACCCAGTACTTC
J: TRBJ2-5
size: -
D: -
V: TRBV14

CDR3: CASPPTLAGGSGETQYF
DNA: TGCGCCAGCCCTCCAACTCTAGCGGGAGGGAGTGGAGAGACCCAGTACTTC
J: TRBJ2-5
size: once
D: TRBD2
V: TRBV5-1

CDR3: CASSLGQTAPKNIQYF
DNA: TGTGCCAGCAGCTTAGGTCAGACAGCTCCCAAAAACATTCAGTACTTC
J: TRBJ2-4
size: -
D: -
V: TRBV13

CDR3: CASSLISSSYNEQFF
DNA: TGTGCCAGCAGCTTAATTTCGAGCTCCTACAATGAGCAGTTCTTC
J: TRBJ2-1
size: -
D: -
V: TRBV7-3

CDR3: CASSVGGDTEAFF
DNA: TGTGCCAGCAGCGTCGGAGGGGACACTGAAGCTTTCTTT
J: TRBJ1-1
size: -
D: -
V: TRBV9

CDR3: CASSLTAGGVSSYNEQFF
DNA: TGTGCCAGCAGCTTAACAGCGGGGGGGGTGAGCTCCTACAATGAGCAGTTCTTC
J: TRBJ2-1
size: -
D: TRBD2
V: TRBV7-3

CDR3: CASESSGSYEQYF
DNA: TGTGCCAGCGAATCGAGCGGGAGTTACGAGCAGTACTTC
J: TRBJ2-7
size: few
D: TRBD2
V: TRBV6-1

CDR3: CASSQGLAGYYEQYF
DNA: TGTGCCAGCAGCCAGGGACTAGCCGGATACTACGAGCAGTACTTC
J: TRBJ2-7
size: -
D: TRBD2
V: TRBV11-2

CDR3: CASIRDRGNYGYTF
DNA: TGTGCCAGCATTCGGGACAGGGGGAACTATGGCTACACCTTC
J: TRBJ1-2
size: -
D: TRBD1
V: TRBV6-1

CDR3: CASRGQGSYEQYF
DNA: TGTGCCAGCAGAGGACAGGGCTCCTACGAGCAGTACTTC
J: TRBJ2-7
size: once
D: TRBD1
V: TRBV6-5

CDR3: CSAGTSEEQYF
DNA: TGCAGTGCTGGGACTAGCGAGGAGCAGTACTTC
J: TRBJ2-7
size: -
D: TRBD2
V: TRBV20-1

CDR3: CASSILPRADTQYF
DNA: TGTGCCAGCAGCATCCTCCCGAGGGCAGATACGCAGTATTTT
J: TRBJ2-3
size: once
D: -
V: TRBV5-4

CDR3: CASSGAGGDRYNEQFF
DNA: TGTGCCAGCTCAGGGGCTGGAGGGGACAGATACAATGAGCAGTTCTTC
J: TRBJ2-1
size: -
D: -
V: TRBV18

CDR3: CASSMESGALSYEQYF
DNA: TGCGCCAGCAGCATGGAGAGCGGAGCTCTTTCCTACGAGCAGTACTTC
J: TRBJ2-7
size: -
D: -
V: TRBV5-1

CDR3: CASSLVSPPGRERETQYF
DNA: TGTGCCAGCAGTTTAGTTAGCCCCCCCGGGAGGGAAAGGGAGACCCAGTACTTC
J: TRBJ2-5
size: -
D: TRBD2
V: TRBV28

CDR3: CASSQERGLLRGEQFF
DNA: TGCGCCAGCAGCCAAGAAAGGGGTCTGCTTAGGGGTGAGCAGTTCTTC
J: TRBJ2-1
size: few
D: -
V: TRBV4-3

CDR3: CASSLIPGVVNEQYF
DNA: TGTGCCAGCAGTTTAATCCCAGGGGTGGTCAACGAGCAGTACTTC
J: TRBJ2-7
size: once
D: -
V: TRBV27

CDR3: CASSEQGNNSPLHF
DNA: TGTGCCAGCAGTGAGCAGGGTAATAATTCACCCCTCCACTTT
J: TRBJ1-6
size: -
D: -
V: TRBV25-1

CDR3: CASSLVVSSYNEQFF
DNA: TGTGCCAGCAGCTTAGTAGTTAGCTCCTACAATGAGCAGTTCTTC
J: TRBJ2-1
size: -
D: -
V: TRBV7-2

CDR3: CASGLVLVPRGDRDYGYTF
DNA: TGTGCTAGTGGTTTGGTACTCGTGCCCAGGGGGGACAGGGACTATGGCTACACCTTC
J: TRBJ1-2
size: once
D: TRBD1
V: TRBV12-5

CDR3: CASHADRGASYEQYF
DNA: TGTGCCAGCCACGCGGACAGGGGGGCTTCCTACGAGCAGTACTTC
J: TRBJ2-7
size: -
D: TRBD1
V: TRBV27

CDR3: CSVGGGMNTEAFF
DNA: TGCAGCGTTGGGGGGGGAATGAACACTGAAGCTTTCTTT
J: TRBJ1-1
size: -
D: -
V: TRBV29-1

CDR3: CASSPGISGYNEQFF
DNA: TGTGCCAGCAGTCCCGGGATTAGCGGGTACAATGAGCAGTTCTTC
J: TRBJ2-1
size: -
D: TRBD2
V: TRBV27

CDR3: CASSLGLAPYNEQFF
DNA: TGTGCCAGCAGCTTAGGACTAGCGCCTTACAATGAGCAGTTCTTC
J: TRBJ2-1
size: -
D: TRBD2
V: TRBV7-2

CDR3: CASTGRNYNEQFF
DNA: TGTGCCAGCACCGGGAGAAACTACAATGAGCAGTTCTTC
J: TRBJ2-1
size: -
D: -
V: TRBV27

CDR3: CASRTGNYYGYTF
DNA: TGTGCCAGCAGGACAGGGAACTACTATGGCTACACCTTC
J: TRBJ1-2
size: few
D: TRBD1
V: TRBV19

CDR3: CASSIRGAEAFF
DNA: TGTGCCAGTAGTATAAGAGGTGCGGAAGCTTTCTTT
J: TRBJ1-1
size: -
D: -
V: TRBV19

CDR3: CASTPTRGPTQFF
DNA: TGTGCCAGCACCCCCACCAGGGGACCCACCCAGTTCTTC
J: TRBJ2-1
size: -
D: -
V: TRBV7-2

CDR3: CASTNPGQIYEQYF
DNA: TGTGCCAGCACAAACCCCGGACAGATTTACGAGCAGTACTTC
J: TRBJ2-7
size: -
D: -
V: TRBV28

CDR3: CAWRYGKNTEAFF
DNA: TGTGCCTGGAGGTACGGGAAGAACACTGAAGCTTTCTTT
J: TRBJ1-1
size: -
D: -
V: TRBV30

CDR3: CASSYYSSTGGYTF
DNA: TGTGCCAGCAGTTACTACTCTTCAACAGGAGGCTACACCTTC
J: TRBJ1-2
size: -
D: -
V: TRBV6-5

CDR3: CASSLAGEQYF
DNA: TGTGCCAGCAGTTTAGCGGGCGAGCAGTACTTC
J: TRBJ2-7
size: -
D: -
V: TRBV27

CDR3: CASSEIQASSYNEQFF
DNA: TGTGCCAGCAGTGAAATTCAGGCGAGCTCCTACAATGAGCAGTTCTTC
J: TRBJ2-1
size: -
D: -
V: TRBV2

CDR3: CASSPDRGTGEQYF
DNA: TGCGCCAGCAGCCCGGACAGGGGGACGGGCGAGCAGTACTTC
J: TRBJ2-7
size: -
D: TRBD1
V: TRBV4-3

CDR3: CASSELTGGQETQYF
DNA: TGTGCCAGCAGTGAACTAACGGGGGGCCAGGAGACCCAGTACTTC
J: TRBJ2-5
size: -
D: -
V: TRBV6-1

CDR3: CASSGLSSQGTYEQYF
DNA: TGTGCCAGCAGTGGCCTATCGTCACAGGGAACCTACGAGCAGTACTTC
J: TRBJ2-7
size: -
D: -
V: TRBV7-6

CDR3: CASSKLRTEKRYEQYF
DNA: TGTGCCAGCAGCAAACTCCGGACAGAGAAACGCTACGAGCAGTACTTC
J: TRBJ2-7
size: -
D: -
V: TRBV7-9

CDR3: CASSYPSYEQYF
DNA: TGTGCCAGCAGCTACCCATCCTACGAGCAGTACTTC
J: TRBJ2-7
size: few
D: -
V: TRBV6-6

CDR3: CASSLDPGTGITGELFF
DNA: TGTGCCAGCAGCTTGGATCCCGGGACAGGGATCACCGGGGAGCTGTTTTTT
J: TRBJ2-2
size: -
D: TRBD1
V: TRBV7-6

CDR3: CASSMFSGSYEQYF
DNA: TGTGCCAGTAGTATGTTTTCGGGGTCCTACGAGCAGTACTTC
J: TRBJ2-7
size: once
D: -
V: TRBV19

CDR3: CAWVPSGRISTDTQYF
DNA: TGTGCCTGGGTGCCTAGCGGGAGGATCAGCACAGATACGCAGTATTTT
J: TRBJ2-3
size: -
D: TRBD2
V: TRBV30

CDR3: CASSHHAAGLLKKRLFF
DNA: TGCGCCAGCAGCCATCACGCCGCAGGGTTATTGAAAAAGAGGCTGTTTTTT
J: TRBJ1-4
size: -
D: -
V: TRBV4-1

CDR3: CASSYDSGAVLGYTF
DNA: TGTGCCAGCAGCTACGACTCAGGGGCGGTGTTGGGCTACACCTTC
J: TRBJ1-2
size: -
D: -
V: TRBV7-9

CDR3: CASSFLSAHTGELFF
DNA: TGCGCCAGCAGCTTCCTTAGCGCCCACACCGGGGAGCTGTTTTTT
J: TRBJ2-2
size: -
D: -
V: TRBV5-1

CDR3: CASSFPLRGLASYEQYF
DNA: TGTGCCAGCAGTTTCCCCTTGCGGGGACTAGCCTCCTACGAGCAGTACTTC
J: TRBJ2-7
size: -
D: TRBD2
V: TRBV28

CDR3: CASSRGSLAEPYEQYF
DNA: TGTGCCAGCAGTCGGGGGTCCCTAGCGGAGCCCTACGAGCAGTACTTC
J: TRBJ2-7
size: -
D: TRBD2
V: TRBV6-6

CDR3: CASSQIGGLRAYEQYF
DNA: TGCGCCAGCAGCCAGATCGGGGGTCTGAGAGCCTACGAGCAGTACTTC
J: TRBJ2-7
size: -
D: -
V: TRBV4-1

CDR3: CASSLALGASTDTQYF
DNA: TGTGCCAGCAGCTTAGCGCTGGGAGCTAGCACAGATACGCAGTATTTT
J: TRBJ2-3
size: -
D: -
V: TRBV7-9

CDR3: CASSEVVRGELFF
DNA: TGTGCCAGCAGTGAAGTTGTCCGCGGGGAGCTGTTTTTT
J: TRBJ2-2
size: -
D: -
V: TRBV6-1